Below are 9 T cell receptor beta chains sequenced from a single sample in a study of radiotherapy plus CTLA-4 blockade in lung cancer. Repertoires were generated with immunoSEQ multiplex PCR, while TCRdb's copy carries only in-frame clones and drops some. The sample includes roughly 92,000 clones, approximately 83% of them seen just once. The sequenced sample was peripheral blood, obtained from a patient treated with radiotherapy plus ipilimumab. All receptors come from a human donor with non-small cell lung cancer who had a partial response to radiotherapy plus ipilimumab.

The V gene is TRBV4-1, the J gene TRBJ2-1, with 10 nucleotides matching TRBD2. The CDR3 totals 17 residues. Unmatched junction bases numbered 6, after V lost 0 bases and J lost 4 bases. Per germline, CDR1 MGHRA and CDR2 YSYEKL. The CDR3 DNA reads TGCGCCAGCAGCCAAGAGGCCGGGACTAGCGTATACAATGAGCAGTTCTTC. Encoded protein: CASSQEAGTSVYNEQFF.

This clone was observed a single time. In nucleotides, the CDR3 is TGTGCCAGCAGTCCCAGGGTGGGGAACACTGAAGCTTTCTTT. It is translated as CASSPRVGNTEAFF. The chain links TRBV6-5 to TRBJ1-1; D is possibly TRBD1 (5 bases). CDR3 length equals 14 residues. Trimming pared 5 bases from V and 1 base from J, leaving 11 bases between. CDR1 and CDR2 (germline): MNHEY, SVGAGI.

The chain combines TRBV19 with TRBJ1-5; D remains ambiguous. The CDR3 consists of 15 residues. Germline assignment: CDR1 LNHDA and CDR2 SQIVND (reference sequence). V lost 8 bases to trimming and J lost 4 bases, with 18 bases between them. Written as DNA, the CDR3 is TGTGCCAGTTGCCAACAGACCGGCACAAATCAGCCCCAGCATTTT. It yields the protein CASCQQTGTNQPQHF. The full variable domain, in which reference TRBV19 and TRBJ1-5 provide the parts outside the CDR3, is DGGITQSPKYLFRKEGQNVTLSCEQNLNHDAMYWYRQDPGQGLRLIYYSQIVNDFQKGDIAEGYSVSREKKESFPLTVTSAQKNPTAFYLCASCQQTGTNQPQHFGDGTRLSIL.

The chain combines TRBV20-1 with TRBJ2-7; TRBD1 is a possible D gene (6 bases). V lost 6 bases and J lost 6, with 12 bases in between. The CDR3 length is 11 residues. The germline CDR1 and CDR2 sequences are DFQATT and SNEGSKA (reference sequence). In DNA, the CDR3 is TGCAGTGCCCAACAGGGTACCGAGCAGTACTTC. It translates to CSAQQGTEQYF.

V usage is TRBV10-3 and J usage is TRBJ2-2; 8 positions match TRBD2. The CDR3 loop spans 15 amino acids. J gave up 5 bases and V 3 bases, and 5 bases lay outside the gene matches. The V gene's germline CDR1 is ENHRY and CDR2 SYGVKD. Written as DNA, the CDR3 is TGTGCCATCAGTGAAGAAGGACTAGCTACCGGGGAGCTGTTTTTT. It yields the protein CAISEEGLATGELFF.

This clone occurred once. The chain is built from TRBV29-1 and TRBJ2-7; D ambiguous. CDR1 and CDR2 from the germline V gene are SQVTM and ANQGSEA. Trimming left V 6 bases short and J 3 bases short, with 15 bases between. CDR3 length equals 13 residues. CDR3 in amino acids: CSVRDRSGYEQYF. As DNA, the CDR3 is TGCAGCGTCCGCGACCGCTCGGGCTACGAGCAGTACTTC.

The rearrangement joins TRBV7-2 to TRBJ1-2; D ambiguous. The CDR3 covers 15 residues. With 2 bases removed from V and 1 base from J, the gap between germline ends came to 11 bases. Germline lookup yields CDR1 SGHTA and CDR2 FQGNSA. CDR3 bases: TGTGCCAGCAGCTTACTGTCGAGCTTTAACTATGGCTACACCTTC. Translation: CASSLLSSFNYGYTF.

This clone was seen a few times. The chain has TRBV7-9 and TRBJ1-4, with 8 bases that match TRBD1. Germline CDR1 SEHNR, CDR2 FQNEAQ (reference sequence). V was pared by 2 bases and J by 7 bases, with 6 bases of the junction left unmatched. CDR3 length: 15 amino acids. CDR3 DNA sequence: TGTGCCAGCAGCTTACCAGGGGGCGCAGGTGAAAAACTGTTTTTT. Translating gives CASSLPGGAGEKLFF.

This clone was counted a single time. The chain combines TRBV19 with TRBJ1-1, with 7 bases that match TRBD1. With V trimmed by 3 bases and J by 1 base, 11 bases remained unmatched. This CDR3 contains 17 residues. The V gene's germline CDR1 is LNHDA and CDR2 SQIVND (reference sequence). The CDR3 sequence is CASSIGTVRAPNTEAFF. The DNA for the CDR3 is TGTGCCAGTAGTATTGGGACAGTGAGGGCTCCGAACACTGAAGCTTTCTTT.